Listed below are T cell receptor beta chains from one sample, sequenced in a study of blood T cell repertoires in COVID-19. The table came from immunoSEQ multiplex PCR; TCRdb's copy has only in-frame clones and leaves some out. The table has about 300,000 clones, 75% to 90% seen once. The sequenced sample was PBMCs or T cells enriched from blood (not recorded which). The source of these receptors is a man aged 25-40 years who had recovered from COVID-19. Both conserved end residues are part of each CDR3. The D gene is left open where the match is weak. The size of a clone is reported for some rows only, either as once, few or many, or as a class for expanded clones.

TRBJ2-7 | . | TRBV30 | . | CAWSTTYEQYF | TGTGCCTGGAGTACAACCTACGAGCAGTACTTC
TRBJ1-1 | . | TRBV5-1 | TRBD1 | CASSPGQVEQEAFF | TGCGCCAGCAGCCCGGGACAGGTGGAACAAGAAGCTTTCTTT
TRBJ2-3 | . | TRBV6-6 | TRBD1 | CASRIGTGDTDTQYF | TGTGCCAGCAGGATAGGGACAGGGGACACAGATACGCAGTATTTT
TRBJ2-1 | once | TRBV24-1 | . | CATSTAGRGSYNEQFF | TGTGCCACCAGTACCGCGGGCAGGGGATCCTACAATGAGCAGTTCTTC
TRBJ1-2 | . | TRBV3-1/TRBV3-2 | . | CASTARDSVSSRGYTF | TGTGCCAGCACGGCCAGGGATTCGGTCTCTTCTAGAGGCTACACCTTC
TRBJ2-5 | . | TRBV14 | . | CASSQAETQYF | TGTGCCAGCAGCCAAGCTGAGACCCAGTACTTC
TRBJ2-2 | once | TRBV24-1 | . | CATSDYTNTGELFF | TGTGCCACCAGTGACTATACGAACACCGGGGAGCTGTTTTTT
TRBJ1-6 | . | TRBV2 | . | CASSSGAYNSPLHF | TGTGCCAGCAGCTCTGGGGCGTATAATTCACCCCTCCACTTT
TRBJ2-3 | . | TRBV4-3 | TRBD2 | CASSQAASGGATDTQYF | TGCGCCAGCAGCCAGGCCGCTAGCGGGGGGGCCACAGATACGCAGTATTTT
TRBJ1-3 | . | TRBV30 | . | CAWSVGQMGGNTIYF | TGTGCCTGGAGTGTCGGTCAAATGGGAGGGAACACCATATATTTT
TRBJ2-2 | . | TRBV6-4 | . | CASSDSADTGELFF | TGTGCCAGCAGTGACTCGGCAGACACCGGGGAGCTGTTTTTT
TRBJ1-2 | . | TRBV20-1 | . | CSASFGGGLVPSPNYGYTF | TGCAGTGCTAGTTTTGGCGGGGGGCTCGTGCCCAGTCCTAACTATGGCTACACCTTC
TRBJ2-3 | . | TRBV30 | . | CAWSATWGRGTDTQYF | TGTGCCTGGAGTGCTACGTGGGGAAGGGGAACAGATACGCAGTATTTT
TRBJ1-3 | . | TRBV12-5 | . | CASGPTSGLAIYF | TGTGCTAGTGGCCCGACCAGTGGGCTCGCCATATATTTT
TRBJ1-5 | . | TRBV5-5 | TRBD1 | CASSLSGQGRRQPQHF | TGTGCCAGCAGCTTGTCCGGACAGGGGAGACGACAGCCCCAGCATTTT
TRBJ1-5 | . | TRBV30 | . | CAWSVSGWGQPQHF | TGTGCCTGGAGTGTGTCAGGGTGGGGTCAGCCCCAGCATTTT
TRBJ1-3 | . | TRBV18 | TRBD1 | CASSPPQGQDSGNTIYF | TGTGCCAGCTCACCACCTCAGGGACAGGACTCTGGAAACACCATATATTTT
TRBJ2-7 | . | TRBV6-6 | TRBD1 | CASSPLPGQRRIYEQYF | TGTGCCAGCAGTCCTCTCCCGGGACAGAGACGAATATACGAGCAGTACTTC
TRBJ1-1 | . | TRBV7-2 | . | CASSFDSTVTEAFF | TGTGCCAGCAGCTTTGACAGCACGGTCACTGAAGCTTTCTTT
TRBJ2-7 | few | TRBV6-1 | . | CASSEDWTDFREQYF | TGTGCCAGCAGTGAAGACTGGACAGACTTTCGTGAGCAGTACTTC
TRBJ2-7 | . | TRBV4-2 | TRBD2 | CASSQGPVTSGVTYEQYF | TGTGCCAGCAGCCAAGGACCGGTTACGAGCGGGGTGACCTACGAGCAGTACTTC
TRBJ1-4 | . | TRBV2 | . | CASRTQGLEGEKLFF | TGTGCCAGCAGGACTCAGGGTTTGGAAGGTGAAAAACTGTTTTTT
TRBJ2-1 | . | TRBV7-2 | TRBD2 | CASTQLAGPYNEQFF | TGTGCCAGCACCCAGCTAGCGGGTCCCTACAATGAGCAGTTCTTC
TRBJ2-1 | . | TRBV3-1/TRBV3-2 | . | CASSQDVSSYNEQFF | TGTGCCAGCAGCCAAGATGTGAGCTCCTACAATGAGCAGTTCTTC
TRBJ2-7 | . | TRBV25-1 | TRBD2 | CASSEGGLFSYEQYF | TGTGCCAGCAGTGAGGGGGGGTTATTCTCCTACGAGCAGTACTTC
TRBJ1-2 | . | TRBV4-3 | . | CASSQGGGGPVGYTF | TGCGCCAGCAGCCAAGGTGGCGGGGGACCGGTCGGCTACACCTTC
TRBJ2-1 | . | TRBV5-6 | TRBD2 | CASSLRRRTSINEQFF | TGTGCCAGCAGCTTACGCCGAAGGACTAGTATCAATGAGCAGTTCTTC
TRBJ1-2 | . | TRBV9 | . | CASSVYVSGGYTF | TGTGCCAGCAGCGTCTATGTCAGCGGGGGCTACACCTTC
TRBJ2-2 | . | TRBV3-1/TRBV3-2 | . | CASSHGGRGSYTGELFF | TGTGCCAGCAGCCACGGGGGCAGGGGGAGCTACACCGGGGAGCTGTTTTTT
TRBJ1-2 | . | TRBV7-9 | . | CASSLETGYVGYTF | TGTGCCAGCAGCTTAGAAACGGGTTACGTTGGCTACACCTTC
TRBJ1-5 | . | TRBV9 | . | CASSRGQGRDQPQHF | TGTGCCAGCAGCCGAGGTCAGGGGCGTGATCAGCCCCAGCATTTT
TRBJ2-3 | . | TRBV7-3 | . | CASSPGVTDTQYF | TGTGCCAGCAGCCCCGGGGTAACAGATACGCAGTATTTT
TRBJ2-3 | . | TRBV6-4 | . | CASSDWAGPLTDTQYF | TGTGCCAGCAGTGACTGGGCAGGCCCCCTCACAGATACGCAGTATTTT
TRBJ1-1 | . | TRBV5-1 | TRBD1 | CASSWTGGGSYTEAFF | TGCGCCAGCAGCTGGACAGGGGGCGGATCGTACACTGAAGCTTTCTTT
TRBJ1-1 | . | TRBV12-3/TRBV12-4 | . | CASRWGRNTEAFF | TGTGCCAGCAGATGGGGCAGGAACACTGAAGCTTTCTTT
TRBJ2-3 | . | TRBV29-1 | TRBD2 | CSVAWQAGGGTDTQYF | TGCAGCGTTGCCTGGCAAGCGGGGGGCGGGACAGATACGCAGTATTTT
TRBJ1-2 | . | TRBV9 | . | CASSAIHRDYGYTF | TGTGCCAGCAGCGCCATCCACAGGGACTATGGCTACACCTTC
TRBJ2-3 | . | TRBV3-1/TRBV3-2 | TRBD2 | CASSQRLDGGYTDTQYF | TGTGCCAGCAGCCAAAGGTTGGACGGGGGGTACACAGATACGCAGTATTTT
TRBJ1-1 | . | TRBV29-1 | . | CSAQQGNTEAFF | TGCAGCGCTCAACAGGGGAACACTGAAGCTTTCTTT
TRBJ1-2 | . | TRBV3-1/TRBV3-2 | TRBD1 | CASRQWDREDDYGYTF | TGTGCCAGCAGGCAATGGGACAGGGAGGACGACTATGGCTACACCTTC
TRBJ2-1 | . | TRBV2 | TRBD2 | CASREGLAGGYEQFF | TGTGCCAGCAGGGAAGGACTAGCGGGGGGCTATGAGCAGTTCTTC
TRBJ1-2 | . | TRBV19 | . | CASLRRGKGYGYTF | TGTGCCAGCCTCAGGCGGGGGAAAGGGTATGGCTACACCTTC
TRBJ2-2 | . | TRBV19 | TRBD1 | CASRTGYGADTGELFF | TGTGCCAGTCGGACAGGGTACGGTGCTGACACCGGGGAGCTGTTTTTT
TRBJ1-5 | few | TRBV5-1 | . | CASSLVGSPGQPQHF | TGCGCCAGCAGCTTGGTCGGTTCCCCGGGACAGCCCCAGCATTTT
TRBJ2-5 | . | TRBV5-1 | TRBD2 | CASSLYGGGAEETQYF | TGCGCCAGCAGCTTGTATGGCGGGGGGGCGGAAGAGACCCAGTACTTC
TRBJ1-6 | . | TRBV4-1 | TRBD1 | CASSHPGQGIRSPLHF | TGCGCCAGCAGCCACCCTGGACAGGGTATTCGGTCACCCCTCCACTTT
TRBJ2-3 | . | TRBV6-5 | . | CASGHLISTDTQYF | TGTGCCAGCGGGCACCTAATTAGCACAGATACGCAGTATTTT
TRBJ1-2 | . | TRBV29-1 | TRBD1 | CSVEEQGGYGYTF | TGCAGCGTTGAAGAACAGGGGGGCTATGGCTACACCTTC
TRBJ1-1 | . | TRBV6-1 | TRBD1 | CASSEGQGGLNTEAFF | TGTGCCAGCAGTGAGGGACAGGGAGGGTTGAACACTGAAGCTTTCTTT
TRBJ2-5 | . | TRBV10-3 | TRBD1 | CAISHGDRIETQYF | TGTGCCATCAGCCACGGGGACAGAATAGAGACCCAGTACTTC